The rows below give T cell receptor beta chains drawn from one sample of a study of T cells in Graves' hyperthyroidism and ophthalmopathy. From the multiplex PCR reads, TCRdb called clonotypes with MiXCR, one entry per CDR3 protein. Of 650,000 to 700,000 distinct CDR3 sequences in the sample, 15% to 20% are singletons; the top ten hold roughly 15%. The material sequenced was blood. The receptors come from a man in his fifties with Graves' hyperthyroidism. The CDR3 runs from the conserved cysteine through the conserved F or W. The D gene is left open where the match is weak. Clone size is shown for a subset of rows, as once, few, many or a class of expanded clone.

len	abundance	v_gene	j_gene	d_gene	CDR3nt	CDR3aa
15	many	TRBV3-1	TRBJ1-2	.	TGTGCCAGCAGCCATAGGACGGCAAGGGCGCATGGCTACACCTTC	CASSHRTARAHGYTF
11	few	TRBV20-1	TRBJ1-1	.	TGCAGTACCTTAACGGTGGGGGAAGCTTTCTTT	CSTLTVGEAFF
10	.	TRBV7-8	TRBJ2-1	.	TGTGCCACCGGAGTAGATGAGCAGTTCTTC	CATGVDEQFF
17	many	TRBV4-1	TRBJ2-5	TRBD2	TGCGCCAGCAGCCAGGTGGGACTAGCGGGACCCAAGAAGACCCAGTACTTC	CASSQVGLAGPKKTQYF
15	.	TRBV3-1	TRBJ1-2	.	TGTGCCAGCAGCCCGCTAGAGCGGGTGAACTATGGCTACACCTTC	CASSPLERVNYGYTF
14	.	TRBV5-1	TRBJ1-2	TRBD1	TGCGCCAGCAGCGGAAAACAGGGGAACTATGGCTACACCTTC	CASSGKQGNYGYTF
15	few	TRBV6-9	TRBJ2-5	.	TGTGCCAGCAGTTCCTCCCTCCGGGGAAAAGAGACCCAGTACTTC	CASSSSLRGKETQYF
14	.	TRBV2	TRBJ2-5	.	TGTGCCAGCAAACGGGGGATAAACCAAGAGACCCAGTACTTC	CASKRGINQETQYF
13	many	TRBV19	TRBJ2-7	.	TGTGCCAGTAGTAGACTATTCGACTACGAGCAGTACTTC	CASSRLFDYEQYF
15	many	TRBV7-2	TRBJ2-7	TRBD1	TGTGCCAGCAGCTGGCCGGGACAGGGAAACTACGAGCAGTACTTC	CASSWPGQGNYEQYF
16	.	TRBV12-3/TRBV12-4	TRBJ2-3	TRBD2	TGTGCCAGCAGTTTAAGAGCGGGAGGGACCAGGGATACGCAGTATTTT	CASSLRAGGTRDTQYF